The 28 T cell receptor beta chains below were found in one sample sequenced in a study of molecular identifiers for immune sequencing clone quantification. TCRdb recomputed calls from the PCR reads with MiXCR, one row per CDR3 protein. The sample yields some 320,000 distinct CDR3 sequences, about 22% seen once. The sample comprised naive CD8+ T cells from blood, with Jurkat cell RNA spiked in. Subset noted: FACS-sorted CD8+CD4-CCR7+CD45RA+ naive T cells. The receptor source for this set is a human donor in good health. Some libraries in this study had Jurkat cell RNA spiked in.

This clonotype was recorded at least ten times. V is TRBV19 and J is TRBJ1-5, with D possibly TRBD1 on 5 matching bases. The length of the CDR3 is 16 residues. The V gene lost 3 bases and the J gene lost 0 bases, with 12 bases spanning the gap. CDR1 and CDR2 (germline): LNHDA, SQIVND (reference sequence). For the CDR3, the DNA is TGTGCCAGTAGTATCGGGACGGGTTCTAGCAATCAGCCCCAGCATTTT. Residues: CASSIGTGSSNQPQHF.

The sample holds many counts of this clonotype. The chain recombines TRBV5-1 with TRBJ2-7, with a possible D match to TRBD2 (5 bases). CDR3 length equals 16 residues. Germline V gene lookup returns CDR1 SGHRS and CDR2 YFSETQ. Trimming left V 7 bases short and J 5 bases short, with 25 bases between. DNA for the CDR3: TGCGCCAGCGTTCCTGGTTTGGCGGGCCAGAGCGACGAGCAGTACTTC. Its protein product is CASVPGLAGQSDEQYF.

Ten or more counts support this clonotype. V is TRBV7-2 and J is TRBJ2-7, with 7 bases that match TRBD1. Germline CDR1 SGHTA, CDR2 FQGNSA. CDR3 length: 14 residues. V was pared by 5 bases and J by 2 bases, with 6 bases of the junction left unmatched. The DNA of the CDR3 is TGTGCCAGCAGCCTCCCAGGGGGTGCCTACGAGCAGTACTTC. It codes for CASSLPGGAYEQYF.

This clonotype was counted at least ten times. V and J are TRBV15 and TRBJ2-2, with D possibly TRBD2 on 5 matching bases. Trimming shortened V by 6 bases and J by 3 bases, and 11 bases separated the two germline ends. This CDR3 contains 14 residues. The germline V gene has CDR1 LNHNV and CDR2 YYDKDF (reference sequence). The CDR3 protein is CATSALRDTGELFF. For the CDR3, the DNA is TGTGCCACCAGTGCCCTGCGGGACACCGGGGAGCTGTTTTTT.

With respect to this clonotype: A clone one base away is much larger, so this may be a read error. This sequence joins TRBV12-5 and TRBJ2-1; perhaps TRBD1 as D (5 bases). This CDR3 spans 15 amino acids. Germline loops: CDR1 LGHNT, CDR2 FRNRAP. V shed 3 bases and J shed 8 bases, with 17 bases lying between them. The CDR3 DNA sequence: TGTGCTAGTGGTTTTTCCAGGGTGGATAGGTATGAGCAGTTCTTC. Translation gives CASGFSRVDRYEQFF.

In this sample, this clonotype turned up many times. CDR3 nucleotide sequence: TGCAGCGTTGAAGGACTGGGGGGGCCAGGTTTGGATACGCAGTATTTT. Protein sequence: CSVEGLGGPGLDTQYF. This chain connects TRBV29-1 to TRBJ2-3; D may be TRBD2 (7 bases). V was trimmed by 1 base and J by 6 bases, leaving 20 bases between them. Germline V gives CDR1 SQVTM, CDR2 ANQGSEA. This CDR3 has 16 residues.

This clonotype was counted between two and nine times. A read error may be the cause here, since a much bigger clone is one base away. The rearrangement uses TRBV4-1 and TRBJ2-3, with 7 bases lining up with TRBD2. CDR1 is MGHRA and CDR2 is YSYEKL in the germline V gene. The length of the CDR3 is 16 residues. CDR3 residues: CAGRQLGGPGGDTQYF. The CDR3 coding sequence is TGCGCCGGCAGACAACTTGGTGGGCCGGGAGGAGATACGCAGTATTTT.

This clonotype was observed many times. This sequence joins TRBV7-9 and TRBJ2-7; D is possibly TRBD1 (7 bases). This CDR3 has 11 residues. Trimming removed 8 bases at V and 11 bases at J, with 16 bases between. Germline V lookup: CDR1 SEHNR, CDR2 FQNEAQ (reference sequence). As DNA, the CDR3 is TGTGCCAGCGGAGACAGGGAGGAGAAGTACTTC. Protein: CASGDREEKYF. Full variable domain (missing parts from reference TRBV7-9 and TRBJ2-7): DTGVSQNPRHKITKRGQNVTFRCDPISEHNRLYWYRQTLGQGPEFLTYFQNEAQLEKSRLLSDRFSAERPKGSFSTLEIQRTEQGDSAMYLCASGDREEKYFGPGTRLTVT.

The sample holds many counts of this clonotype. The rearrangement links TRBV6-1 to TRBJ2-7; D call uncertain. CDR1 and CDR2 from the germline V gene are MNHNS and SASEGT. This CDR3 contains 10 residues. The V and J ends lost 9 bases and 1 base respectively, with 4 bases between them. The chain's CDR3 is CASGSYEQYF. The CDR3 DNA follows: TGTGCCAGTGGATCCTACGAGCAGTACTTC.

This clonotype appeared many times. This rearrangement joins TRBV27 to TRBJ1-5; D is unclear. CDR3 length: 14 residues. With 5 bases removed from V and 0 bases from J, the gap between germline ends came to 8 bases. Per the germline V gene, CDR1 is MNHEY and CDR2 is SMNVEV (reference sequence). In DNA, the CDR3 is TGTGCCAGCAGTCTGGTAAATAGCAATCAGCCCCAGCATTTT. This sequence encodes CASSLVNSNQPQHF.

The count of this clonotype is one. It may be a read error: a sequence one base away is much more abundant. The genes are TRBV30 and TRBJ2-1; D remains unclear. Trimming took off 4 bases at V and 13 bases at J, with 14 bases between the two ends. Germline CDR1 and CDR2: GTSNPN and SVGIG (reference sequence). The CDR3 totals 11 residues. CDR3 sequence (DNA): TGTGCCTGGAATGTATCGGACGGTCAGTTCTTC. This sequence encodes CAWNVSDGQFF.

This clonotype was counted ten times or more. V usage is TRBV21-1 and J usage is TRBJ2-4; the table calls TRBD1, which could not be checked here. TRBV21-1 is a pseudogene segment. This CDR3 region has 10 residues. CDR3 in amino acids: CASSKGTGPF. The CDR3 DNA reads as TGTGCCAGCAGCAAAGGAACAGGGCCCTTC.

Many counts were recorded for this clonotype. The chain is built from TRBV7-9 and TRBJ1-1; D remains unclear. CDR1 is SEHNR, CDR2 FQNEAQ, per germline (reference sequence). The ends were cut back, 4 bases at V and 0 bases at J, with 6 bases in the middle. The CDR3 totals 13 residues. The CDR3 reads CASSSNLNTEAFF. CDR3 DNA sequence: TGTGCCAGCAGCTCGAACTTGAACACTGAAGCTTTCTTT.

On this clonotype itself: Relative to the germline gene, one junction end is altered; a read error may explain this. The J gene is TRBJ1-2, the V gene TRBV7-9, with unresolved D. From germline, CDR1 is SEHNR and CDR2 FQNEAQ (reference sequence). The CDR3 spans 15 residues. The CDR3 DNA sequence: TGTACCAGCAGCCCTATCCCCGCCTTTCGCTATGGCTACACCTTC. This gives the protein CTSSPIPAFRYGYTF. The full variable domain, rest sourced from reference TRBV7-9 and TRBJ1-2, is DTGVSQNPRHKITKRGQNVTFRCDPISEHNRLYWYRQTLGQGPEFLTYFQNEAQLEKSRLLSDRFSAERPKGSFSTLEIQRTEQGDSAMYLCTSSPIPAFRYGYTFGSGTRLTVV.

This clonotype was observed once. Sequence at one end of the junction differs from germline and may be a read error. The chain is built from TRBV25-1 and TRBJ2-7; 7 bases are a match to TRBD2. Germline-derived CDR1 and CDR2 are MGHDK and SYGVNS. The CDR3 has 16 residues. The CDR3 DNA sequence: TGTGTCAGCAGTGAAGGTGTTGCTAGCGGTTTCTACGAGCAGTACTTC. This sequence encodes CVSSEGVASGFYEQYF.

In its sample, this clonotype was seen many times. The CDR3 reads CASTPFAVGSGYNEQFF. CDR3 sequence (DNA): TGTGCCAGCACCCCTTTTGCCGTGGGGAGCGGGTATAATGAGCAGTTCTTC. V is TRBV6-6 and J is TRBJ2-1, with D perhaps matching TRBD2 (6 bases). Germline assignment: CDR1 MNHNY and CDR2 SVGAGI (reference sequence). V gave up 7 bases and J gave up 7 bases, with 26 bases separating them. The CDR3 is made up of 17 amino acids.

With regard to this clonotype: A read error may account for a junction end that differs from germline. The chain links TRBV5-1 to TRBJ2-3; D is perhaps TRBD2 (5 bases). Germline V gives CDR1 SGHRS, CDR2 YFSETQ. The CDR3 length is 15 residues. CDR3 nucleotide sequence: TGCGCCAGCAGCCCGGCGGGTCAGAGCACCGATACGCAGTATTTT. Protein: CASSPAGQSTDTQYF.

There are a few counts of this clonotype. CDR3 protein: CASSLGQGSVCEQYF. Written as DNA, the CDR3 is TGCGCCAGCAGCTTGGGACAGGGTTCCGTCTGCGAGCAGTACTTC. This chain connects TRBV5-1 to TRBJ2-7, with 7 positions matching TRBD1. The V segment lost 0 bases and the J segment 6 bases; nucleotides outside the gene matches: 9. This CDR3 has 15 residues. Germline CDR1 is SGHRS and CDR2 is YFSETQ.

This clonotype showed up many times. CDR3: CASSSFQGAVYEQYF. DNA of the CDR3: TGTGCCAGCAGTTCCTTCCAGGGGGCGGTCTACGAGCAGTACTTC. The genes are TRBV6-5 and TRBJ2-7; TRBD1 matches 8 bases. The CDR3 extends over 15 amino acids. Looked up from germline, CDR1 is MNHEY and CDR2 is SVGAGI. The V gene end was trimmed by 4 bases and the J gene end by 3 bases; junction bases not matched to a gene: 8.

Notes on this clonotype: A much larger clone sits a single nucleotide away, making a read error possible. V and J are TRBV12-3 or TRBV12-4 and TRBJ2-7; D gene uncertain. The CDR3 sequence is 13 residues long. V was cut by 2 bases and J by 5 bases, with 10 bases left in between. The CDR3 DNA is TGTGCCAGCAGTTTACGGCTACCCGACGAGCAGTACTTC. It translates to CASSLRLPDEQYF.

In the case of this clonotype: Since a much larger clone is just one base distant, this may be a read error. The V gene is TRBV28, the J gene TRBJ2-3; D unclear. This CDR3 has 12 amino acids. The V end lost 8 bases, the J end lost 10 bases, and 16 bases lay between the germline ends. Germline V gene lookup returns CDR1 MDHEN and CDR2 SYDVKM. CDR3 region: CASGPLPHAQYF. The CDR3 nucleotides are TGTGCCAGCGGTCCCCTTCCGCATGCGCAGTATTTT.

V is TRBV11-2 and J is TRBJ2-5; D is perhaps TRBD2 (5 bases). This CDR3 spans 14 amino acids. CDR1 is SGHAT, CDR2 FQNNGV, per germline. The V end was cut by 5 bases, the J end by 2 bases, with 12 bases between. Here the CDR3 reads CASSDGGPQETQYF. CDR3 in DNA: TGTGCCAGCAGCGACGGAGGTCCACAAGAGACCCAGTACTTC.

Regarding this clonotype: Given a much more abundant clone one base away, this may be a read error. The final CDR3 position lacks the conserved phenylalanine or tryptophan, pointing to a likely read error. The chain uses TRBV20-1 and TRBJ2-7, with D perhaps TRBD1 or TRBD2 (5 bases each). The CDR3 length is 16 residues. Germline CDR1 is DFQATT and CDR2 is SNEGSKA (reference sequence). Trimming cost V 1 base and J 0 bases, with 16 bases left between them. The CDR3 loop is CSARGGWGWNSYEQYL. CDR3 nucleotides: TGCAGTGCTAGAGGAGGATGGGGGTGGAACTCCTACGAGCAGTACCTC.

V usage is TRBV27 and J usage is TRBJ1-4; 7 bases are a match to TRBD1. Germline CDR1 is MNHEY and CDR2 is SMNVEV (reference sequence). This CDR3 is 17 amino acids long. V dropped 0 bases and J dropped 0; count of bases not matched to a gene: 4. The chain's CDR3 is CASSLSRQGATNEKLFF. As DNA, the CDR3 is TGTGCCAGCAGTTTATCCCGCCAGGGGGCAACTAATGAAAAACTGTTTTTT.

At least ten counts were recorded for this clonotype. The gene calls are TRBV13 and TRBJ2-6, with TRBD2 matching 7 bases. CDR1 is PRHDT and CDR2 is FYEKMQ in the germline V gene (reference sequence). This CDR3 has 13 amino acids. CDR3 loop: CAAGGSGANVLTF. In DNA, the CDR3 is TGTGCAGCCGGGGGGTCTGGGGCCAACGTCCTGACTTTC.

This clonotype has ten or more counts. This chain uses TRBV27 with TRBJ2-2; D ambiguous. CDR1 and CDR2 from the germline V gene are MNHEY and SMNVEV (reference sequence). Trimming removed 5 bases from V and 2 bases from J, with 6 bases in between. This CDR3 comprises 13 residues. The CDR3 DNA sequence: TGTGCCAGCAGTCCCTCCAACACCGGGGAGCTGTTTTTT. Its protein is CASSPSNTGELFF.

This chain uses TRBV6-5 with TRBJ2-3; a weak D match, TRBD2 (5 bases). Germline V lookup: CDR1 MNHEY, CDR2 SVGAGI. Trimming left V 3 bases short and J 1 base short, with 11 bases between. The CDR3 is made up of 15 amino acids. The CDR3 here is CASSYTGLGTDTQYF. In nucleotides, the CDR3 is TGTGCCAGCAGTTATACCGGACTCGGCACAGATACGCAGTATTTT.

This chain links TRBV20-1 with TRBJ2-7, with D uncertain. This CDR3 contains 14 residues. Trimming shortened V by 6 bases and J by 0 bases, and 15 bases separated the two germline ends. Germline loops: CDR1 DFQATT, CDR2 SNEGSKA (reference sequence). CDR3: CSAGPSENSYEQYF. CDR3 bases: TGCAGTGCCGGTCCTTCAGAGAACTCCTACGAGCAGTACTTC.